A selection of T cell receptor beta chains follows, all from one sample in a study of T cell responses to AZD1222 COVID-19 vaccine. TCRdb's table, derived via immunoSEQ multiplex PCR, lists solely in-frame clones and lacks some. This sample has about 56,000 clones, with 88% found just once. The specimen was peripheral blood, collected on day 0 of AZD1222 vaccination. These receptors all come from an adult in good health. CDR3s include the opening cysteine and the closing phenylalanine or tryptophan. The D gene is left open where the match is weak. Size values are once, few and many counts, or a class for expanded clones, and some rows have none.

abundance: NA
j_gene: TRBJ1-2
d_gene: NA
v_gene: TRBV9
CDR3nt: TGTGCCAGCAGCTCTTCCCCCCGACGGCAGTCTAACTATGGCTACACCTTC
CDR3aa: CASSSSPRRQSNYGYTF

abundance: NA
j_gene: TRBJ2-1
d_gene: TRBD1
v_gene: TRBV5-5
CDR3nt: TGTGCCAGCAGCGGACAGGGTCTGGGCAATGAGCAGTTCTTC
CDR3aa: CASSGQGLGNEQFF

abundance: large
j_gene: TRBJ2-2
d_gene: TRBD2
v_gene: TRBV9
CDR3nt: TGTGCCAGCAGCTCTAGGACTAGCAAATCCGGGGAGCTGTTTTTT
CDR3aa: CASSSRTSKSGELFF

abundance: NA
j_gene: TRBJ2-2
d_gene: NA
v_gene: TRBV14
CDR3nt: TGTGCCAGCAGCCAAACTTGGAACACCGGGGAGCTGTTTTTT
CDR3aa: CASSQTWNTGELFF

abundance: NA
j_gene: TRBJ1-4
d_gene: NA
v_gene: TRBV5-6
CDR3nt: TGTGCCAGCAGCTCACAGGGTAGCGATGAAAAACTGTTTTTT
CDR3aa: CASSSQGSDEKLFF

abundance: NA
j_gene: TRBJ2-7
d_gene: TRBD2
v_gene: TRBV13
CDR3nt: TGTGCCAGCAGTTTCCGAGCGGGAGGCTCCTACGAGCAGTACTTC
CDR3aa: CASSFRAGGSYEQYF

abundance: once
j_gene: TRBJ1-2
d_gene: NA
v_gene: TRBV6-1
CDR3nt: TGTGCCAGCAGTGAGGGGCAGAACTATGGCTACACCTTC
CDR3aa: CASSEGQNYGYTF

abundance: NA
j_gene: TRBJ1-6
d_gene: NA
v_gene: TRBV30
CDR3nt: TGTGCCTGGAGTGTAGAAACGGGTTCACCCCTCCACTTT
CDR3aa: CAWSVETGSPLHF

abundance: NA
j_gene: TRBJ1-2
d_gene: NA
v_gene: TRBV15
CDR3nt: TGTGCCACCAGCCCCTCGGGGAATGATCCACGATATGGCTACACCTTC
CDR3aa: CATSPSGNDPRYGYTF

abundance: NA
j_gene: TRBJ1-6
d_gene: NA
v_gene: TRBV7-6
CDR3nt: TGTGCCAGCAGCTTATCAGGACAGACTAATTCACCCCTCCACTTT
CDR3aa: CASSLSGQTNSPLHF

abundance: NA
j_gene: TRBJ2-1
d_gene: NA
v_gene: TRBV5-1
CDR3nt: TGCGCCAGCAGCTTGGCATTGAGGATTGAGCAGTTCTTC
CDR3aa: CASSLALRIEQFF

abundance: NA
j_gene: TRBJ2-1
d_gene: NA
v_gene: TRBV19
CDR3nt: TGTGCCAGTAGTACTGGACCGAGACGCTACAATGAGCAGTTCTTC
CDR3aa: CASSTGPRRYNEQFF

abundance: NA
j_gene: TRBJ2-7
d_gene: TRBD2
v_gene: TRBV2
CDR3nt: TGTGCCAGCAGCCCGAGGGCTAGCGGGATAGGCGAGCAGTACTTC
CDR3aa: CASSPRASGIGEQYF

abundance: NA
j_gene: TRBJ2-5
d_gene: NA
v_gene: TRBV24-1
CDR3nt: TGTGCCACCAGTGATGCCCACCAAGAGACCCAGTACTTC
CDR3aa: CATSDAHQETQYF

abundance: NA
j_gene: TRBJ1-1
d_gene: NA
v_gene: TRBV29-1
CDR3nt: TGCAGCGTTGAAGATCTAATCGTGAACACTGAAGCTTTCTTT
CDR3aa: CSVEDLIVNTEAFF

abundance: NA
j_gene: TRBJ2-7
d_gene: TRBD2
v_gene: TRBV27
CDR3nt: TGTGCCAGCCGAGGAAGCGGGAGGGCGTACGAGCAGTACTTC
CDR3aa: CASRGSGRAYEQYF

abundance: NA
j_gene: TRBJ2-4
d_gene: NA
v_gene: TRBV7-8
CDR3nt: TGTGCCAGCAGCTCGGGACCCTCAAGGGCCAAAAACATTCAGTACTTC
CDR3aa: CASSSGPSRAKNIQYF

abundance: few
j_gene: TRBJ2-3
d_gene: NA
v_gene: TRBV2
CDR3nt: TGTGCCAGCAGTGGGGTCAGGGGCGGAGATACGCAGTATTTT
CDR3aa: CASSGVRGGDTQYF